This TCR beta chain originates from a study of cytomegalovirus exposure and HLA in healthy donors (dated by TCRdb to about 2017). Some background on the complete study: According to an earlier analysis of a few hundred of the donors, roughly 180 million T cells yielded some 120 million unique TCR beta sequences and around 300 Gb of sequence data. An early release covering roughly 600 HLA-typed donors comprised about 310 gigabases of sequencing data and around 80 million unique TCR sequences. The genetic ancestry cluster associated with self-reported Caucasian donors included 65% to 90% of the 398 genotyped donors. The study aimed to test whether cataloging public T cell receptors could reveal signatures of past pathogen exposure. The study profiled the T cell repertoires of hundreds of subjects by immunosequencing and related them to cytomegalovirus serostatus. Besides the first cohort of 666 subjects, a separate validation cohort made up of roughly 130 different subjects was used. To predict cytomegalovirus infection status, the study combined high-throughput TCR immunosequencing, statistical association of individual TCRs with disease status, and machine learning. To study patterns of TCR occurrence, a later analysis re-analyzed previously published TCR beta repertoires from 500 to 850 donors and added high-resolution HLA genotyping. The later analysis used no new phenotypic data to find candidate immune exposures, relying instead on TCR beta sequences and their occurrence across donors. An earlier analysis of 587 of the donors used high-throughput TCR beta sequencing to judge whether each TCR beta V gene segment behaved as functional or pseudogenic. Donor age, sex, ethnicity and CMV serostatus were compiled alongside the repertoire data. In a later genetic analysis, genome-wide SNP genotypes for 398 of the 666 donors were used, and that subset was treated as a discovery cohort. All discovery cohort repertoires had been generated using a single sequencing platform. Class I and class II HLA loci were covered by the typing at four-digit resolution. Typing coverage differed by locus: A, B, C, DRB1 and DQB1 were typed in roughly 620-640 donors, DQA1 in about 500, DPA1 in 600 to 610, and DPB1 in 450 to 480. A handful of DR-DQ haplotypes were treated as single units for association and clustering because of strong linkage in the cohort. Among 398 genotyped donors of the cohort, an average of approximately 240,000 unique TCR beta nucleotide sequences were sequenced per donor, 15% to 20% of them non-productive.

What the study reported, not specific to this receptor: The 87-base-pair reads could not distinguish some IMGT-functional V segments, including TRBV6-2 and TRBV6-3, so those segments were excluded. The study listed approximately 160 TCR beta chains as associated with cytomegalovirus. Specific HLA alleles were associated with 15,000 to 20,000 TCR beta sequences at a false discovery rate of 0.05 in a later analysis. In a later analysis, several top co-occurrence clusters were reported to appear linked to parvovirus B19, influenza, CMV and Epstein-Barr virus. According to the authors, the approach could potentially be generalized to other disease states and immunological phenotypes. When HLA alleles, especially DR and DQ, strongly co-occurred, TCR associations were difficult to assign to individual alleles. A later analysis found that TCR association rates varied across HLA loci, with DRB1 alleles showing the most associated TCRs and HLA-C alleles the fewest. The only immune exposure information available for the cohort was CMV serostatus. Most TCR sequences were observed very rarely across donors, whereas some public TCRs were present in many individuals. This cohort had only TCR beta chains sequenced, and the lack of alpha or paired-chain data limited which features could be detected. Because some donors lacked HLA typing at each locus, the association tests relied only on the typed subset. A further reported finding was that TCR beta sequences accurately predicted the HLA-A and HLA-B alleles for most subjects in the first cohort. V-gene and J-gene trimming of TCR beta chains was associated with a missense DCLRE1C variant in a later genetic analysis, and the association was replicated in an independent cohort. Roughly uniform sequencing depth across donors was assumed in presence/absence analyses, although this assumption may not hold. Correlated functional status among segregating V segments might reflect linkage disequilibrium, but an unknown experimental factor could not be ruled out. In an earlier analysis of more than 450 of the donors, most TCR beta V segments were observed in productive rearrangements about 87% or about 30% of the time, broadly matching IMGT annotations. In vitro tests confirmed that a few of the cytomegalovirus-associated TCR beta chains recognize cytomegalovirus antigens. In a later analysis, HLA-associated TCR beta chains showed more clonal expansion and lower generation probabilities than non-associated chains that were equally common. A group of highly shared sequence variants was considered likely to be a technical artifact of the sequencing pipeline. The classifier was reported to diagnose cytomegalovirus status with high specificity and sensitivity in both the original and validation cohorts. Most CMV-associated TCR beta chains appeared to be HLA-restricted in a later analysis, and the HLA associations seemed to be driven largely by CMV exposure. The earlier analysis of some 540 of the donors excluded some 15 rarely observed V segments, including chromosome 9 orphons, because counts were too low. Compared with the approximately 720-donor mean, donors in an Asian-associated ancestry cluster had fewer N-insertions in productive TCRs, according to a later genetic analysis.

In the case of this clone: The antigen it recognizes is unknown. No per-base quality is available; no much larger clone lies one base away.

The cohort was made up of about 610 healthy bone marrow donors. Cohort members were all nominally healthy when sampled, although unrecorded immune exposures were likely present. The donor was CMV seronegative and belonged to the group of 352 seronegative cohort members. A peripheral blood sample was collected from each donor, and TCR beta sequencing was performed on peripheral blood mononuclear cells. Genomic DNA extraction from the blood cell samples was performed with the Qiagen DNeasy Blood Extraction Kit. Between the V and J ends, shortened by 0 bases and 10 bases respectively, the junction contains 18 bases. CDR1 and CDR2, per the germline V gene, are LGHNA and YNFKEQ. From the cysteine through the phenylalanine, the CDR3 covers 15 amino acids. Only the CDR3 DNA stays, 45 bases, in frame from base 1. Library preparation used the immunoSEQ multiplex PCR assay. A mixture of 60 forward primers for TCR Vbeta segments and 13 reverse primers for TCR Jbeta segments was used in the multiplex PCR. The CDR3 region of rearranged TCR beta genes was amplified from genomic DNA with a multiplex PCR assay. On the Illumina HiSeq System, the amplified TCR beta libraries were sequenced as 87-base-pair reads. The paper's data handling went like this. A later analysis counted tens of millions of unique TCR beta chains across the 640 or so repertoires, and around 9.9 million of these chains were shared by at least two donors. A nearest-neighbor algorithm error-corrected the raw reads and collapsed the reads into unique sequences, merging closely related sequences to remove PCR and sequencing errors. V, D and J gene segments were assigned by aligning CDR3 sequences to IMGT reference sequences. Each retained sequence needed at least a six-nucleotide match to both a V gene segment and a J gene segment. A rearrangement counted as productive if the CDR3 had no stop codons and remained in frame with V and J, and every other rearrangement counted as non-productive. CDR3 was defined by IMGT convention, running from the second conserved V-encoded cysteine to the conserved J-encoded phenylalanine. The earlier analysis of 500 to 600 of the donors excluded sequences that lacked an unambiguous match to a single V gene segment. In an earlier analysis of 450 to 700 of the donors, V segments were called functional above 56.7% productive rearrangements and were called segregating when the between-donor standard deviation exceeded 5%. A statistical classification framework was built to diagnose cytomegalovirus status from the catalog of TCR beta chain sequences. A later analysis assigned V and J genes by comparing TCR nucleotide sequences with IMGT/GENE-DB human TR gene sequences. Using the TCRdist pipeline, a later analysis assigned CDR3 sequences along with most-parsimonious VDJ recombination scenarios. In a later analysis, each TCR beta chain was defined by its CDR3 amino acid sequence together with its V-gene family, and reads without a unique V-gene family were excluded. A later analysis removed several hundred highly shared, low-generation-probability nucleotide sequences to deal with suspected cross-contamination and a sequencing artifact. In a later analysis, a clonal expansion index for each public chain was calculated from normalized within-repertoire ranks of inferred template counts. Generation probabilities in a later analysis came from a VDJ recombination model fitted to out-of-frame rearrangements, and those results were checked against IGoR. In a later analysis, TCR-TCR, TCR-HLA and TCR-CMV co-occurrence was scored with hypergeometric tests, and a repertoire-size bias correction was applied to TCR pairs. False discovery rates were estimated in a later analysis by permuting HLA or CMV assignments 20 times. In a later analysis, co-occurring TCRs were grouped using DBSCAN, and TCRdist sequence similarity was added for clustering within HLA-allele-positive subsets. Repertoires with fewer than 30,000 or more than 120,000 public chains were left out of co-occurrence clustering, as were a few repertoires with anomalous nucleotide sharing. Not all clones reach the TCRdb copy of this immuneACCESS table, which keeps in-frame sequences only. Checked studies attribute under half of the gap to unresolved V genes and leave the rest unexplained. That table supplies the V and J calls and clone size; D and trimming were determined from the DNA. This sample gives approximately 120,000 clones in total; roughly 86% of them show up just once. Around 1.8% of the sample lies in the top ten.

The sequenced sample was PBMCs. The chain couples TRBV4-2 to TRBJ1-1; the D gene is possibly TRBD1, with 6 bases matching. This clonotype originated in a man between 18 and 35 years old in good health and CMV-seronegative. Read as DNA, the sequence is TGTGCCAGCAGCCAAGACCTCCGTCAGGGGAGTAGAGCTTTCTTT. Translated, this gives CASSQDLRQGSRAFF.